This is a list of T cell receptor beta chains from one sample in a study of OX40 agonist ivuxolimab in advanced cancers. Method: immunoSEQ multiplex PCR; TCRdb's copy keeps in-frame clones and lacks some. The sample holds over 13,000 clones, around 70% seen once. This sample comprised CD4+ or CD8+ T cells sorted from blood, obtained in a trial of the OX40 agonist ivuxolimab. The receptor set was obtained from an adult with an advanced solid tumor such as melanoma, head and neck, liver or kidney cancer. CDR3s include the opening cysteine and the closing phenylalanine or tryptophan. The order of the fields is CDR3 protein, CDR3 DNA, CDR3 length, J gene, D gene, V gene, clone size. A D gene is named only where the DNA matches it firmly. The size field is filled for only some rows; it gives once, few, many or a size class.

CDR3 protein: CASSQMTHGETQYF
CDR3 DNA: TGTGCCAGCAGCCAGATGACCCACGGGGAGACCCAGTACTTC
CDR3 length: 14
J gene: TRBJ2-5
D gene: NA
V gene: TRBV7-9
clone size: NA

CDR3 protein: CASSRVGGQYGYTF
CDR3 DNA: TGTGCCAGCAGCAGGGTGGGAGGGCAGTATGGCTACACCTTC
CDR3 length: 14
J gene: TRBJ1-2
D gene: NA
V gene: TRBV5-8
clone size: NA

CDR3 protein: CATSNDLQGYNEQFF
CDR3 DNA: TGTGCCACCAGCAACGACCTCCAGGGATACAATGAGCAGTTCTTC
CDR3 length: 15
J gene: TRBJ2-1
D gene: NA
V gene: TRBV15
clone size: NA

CDR3 protein: CASSANGPGLAGGITGELFF
CDR3 DNA: TGTGCCAGCAGTGCGAACGGGCCGGGACTAGCGGGAGGGATCACCGGGGAGCTGTTTTTT
CDR3 length: 20
J gene: TRBJ2-2
D gene: TRBD2
V gene: TRBV6-1
clone size: NA

CDR3 protein: CASSQDWPSGETQYF
CDR3 DNA: TGCGCCAGCAGCCAAGATTGGCCTAGTGGGGAGACCCAGTACTTC
CDR3 length: 15
J gene: TRBJ2-5
D gene: NA
V gene: TRBV4-1
clone size: NA

CDR3 protein: CASSYSRGRGTDTQYF
CDR3 DNA: TGTGCCAGCAGTTACTCGAGGGGACGAGGCACAGATACGCAGTATTTT
CDR3 length: 16
J gene: TRBJ2-3
D gene: NA
V gene: TRBV6-5
clone size: NA

CDR3 protein: CASSIADNSYEQYF
CDR3 DNA: TGTGCCAGTAGTATCGCGGACAACTCCTACGAGCAGTACTTC
CDR3 length: 14
J gene: TRBJ2-7
D gene: NA
V gene: TRBV19
clone size: NA

CDR3 protein: CASMGGFNTEAFF
CDR3 DNA: TGTGCCAGCATGGGTGGATTTAACACTGAAGCTTTCTTT
CDR3 length: 13
J gene: TRBJ1-1
D gene: NA
V gene: TRBV7-9
clone size: NA

CDR3 protein: CASSWDRQLGYGYTF
CDR3 DNA: TGTGCCAGCAGCTGGGACAGGCAGTTGGGGTATGGCTACACCTTC
CDR3 length: 15
J gene: TRBJ1-2
D gene: TRBD1
V gene: TRBV11-3
clone size: few

CDR3 protein: CASSPDRTSGIETQYF
CDR3 DNA: TGTGCCAGCAGCCCCGACAGGACTAGCGGGATAGAGACCCAGTACTTC
CDR3 length: 16
J gene: TRBJ2-5
D gene: TRBD2
V gene: TRBV13
clone size: once

CDR3 protein: CASSYGTDSGNTIYF
CDR3 DNA: TGTGCCAGCAGCTATGGGACGGACTCTGGAAACACCATATATTTT
CDR3 length: 15
J gene: TRBJ1-3
D gene: NA
V gene: TRBV2
clone size: medium-sized

CDR3 protein: CASSLGRGRGGYGYTF
CDR3 DNA: TGTGCCAGCAGCTTAGGTCGTGGCAGGGGAGGCTATGGCTACACCTTC
CDR3 length: 16
J gene: TRBJ1-2
D gene: NA
V gene: TRBV13
clone size: NA

CDR3 protein: CAGLIWGVRGYEQYF
CDR3 DNA: TGTGCCGGACTCATTTGGGGGGTACGGGGCTACGAGCAGTACTTC
CDR3 length: 15
J gene: TRBJ2-7
D gene: NA
V gene: TRBV6-1
clone size: NA

CDR3 protein: CASSKEAWSPNSNQPQHF
CDR3 DNA: TGTGCCAGCAGCAAAGAGGCTTGGTCGCCGAATAGCAATCAGCCCCAGCATTTT
CDR3 length: 18
J gene: TRBJ1-5
D gene: NA
V gene: TRBV21-1
clone size: NA

CDR3 protein: CASSSGSLTTYEQYF
CDR3 DNA: TGTGCCAGCAGCTCCGGGTCACTCACAACCTACGAGCAGTACTTC
CDR3 length: 15
J gene: TRBJ2-7
D gene: NA
V gene: TRBV7-8
clone size: NA

CDR3 protein: CASSVVDSRQFF
CDR3 DNA: TGTGCCAGCAGCGTAGTAGACAGTAGGCAGTTCTTC
CDR3 length: 12
J gene: TRBJ2-1
D gene: NA
V gene: TRBV9
clone size: many

CDR3 protein: CATSNPEETNEKLFF
CDR3 DNA: TGTGCCACCTCAAATCCAGAGGAAACTAATGAAAAACTGTTTTTT
CDR3 length: 15
J gene: TRBJ1-4
D gene: NA
V gene: TRBV19
clone size: NA

CDR3 protein: CASRPGTEGYEQYF
CDR3 DNA: TGTGCCAGCAGACCCGGGACAGAAGGATACGAGCAGTACTTC
CDR3 length: 14
J gene: TRBJ2-7
D gene: TRBD1
V gene: TRBV5-4
clone size: NA

CDR3 protein: CASIVNEQFF
CDR3 DNA: TGTGCCAGCATTGTTAATGAGCAGTTCTTC
CDR3 length: 10
J gene: TRBJ2-1
D gene: NA
V gene: TRBV2
clone size: NA

CDR3 protein: CASSPNSGYEQYF
CDR3 DNA: TGTGCCAGCAGTCCAAACTCAGGGTACGAGCAGTACTTC
CDR3 length: 13
J gene: TRBJ2-7
D gene: NA
V gene: TRBV27
clone size: once

CDR3 protein: CASSFLAGTTDTQYF
CDR3 DNA: TGTGCCAGCAGCTTTCTAGCGGGAACGACAGATACGCAGTATTTT
CDR3 length: 15
J gene: TRBJ2-3
D gene: TRBD2
V gene: TRBV5-4
clone size: NA

CDR3 protein: CSGGTGGASYEQYF
CDR3 DNA: TGCAGCGGTGGGACAGGGGGCGCGTCCTACGAGCAGTACTTC
CDR3 length: 14
J gene: TRBJ2-7
D gene: TRBD1
V gene: TRBV29-1
clone size: NA

CDR3 protein: CASSTDQSGIYEQYF
CDR3 DNA: TGTGCCAGTAGTACGGACCAGAGCGGGATCTACGAGCAGTACTTC
CDR3 length: 15
J gene: TRBJ2-7
D gene: TRBD2
V gene: TRBV19
clone size: NA

CDR3 protein: CATQGWTGELFF
CDR3 DNA: TGTGCCACACAGGGGTGGACCGGGGAGCTGTTTTTT
CDR3 length: 12
J gene: TRBJ2-2
D gene: TRBD1
V gene: TRBV5-8
clone size: NA

CDR3 protein: CASSQGPGSTEAFF
CDR3 DNA: TGCGCCAGCAGCCAAGGACCAGGGAGCACTGAAGCTTTCTTT
CDR3 length: 14
J gene: TRBJ1-1
D gene: NA
V gene: TRBV4-1
clone size: NA

CDR3 protein: CASSQDQTQPQHF
CDR3 DNA: TGCGCCAGCAGCCAGGACCAAACTCAGCCCCAGCATTTT
CDR3 length: 13
J gene: TRBJ1-5
D gene: NA
V gene: TRBV4-1
clone size: few

CDR3 protein: CASSRQRTDQETQYF
CDR3 DNA: TGTGCCAGCAGTCGACAGCGGACGGATCAAGAGACCCAGTACTTC
CDR3 length: 15
J gene: TRBJ2-5
D gene: NA
V gene: TRBV7-9
clone size: NA

CDR3 protein: CASSINEVGYPGNTIYF
CDR3 DNA: TGTGCCAGTAGTATCAATGAGGTTGGGTATCCTGGAAACACCATATATTTT
CDR3 length: 17
J gene: TRBJ1-3
D gene: NA
V gene: TRBV19
clone size: NA

CDR3 protein: CASEGTGGANVLTF
CDR3 DNA: TGTGCCAGCGAGGGGACGGGCGGGGCCAACGTCCTGACTTTC
CDR3 length: 14
J gene: TRBJ2-6
D gene: NA
V gene: TRBV6-6
clone size: NA

CDR3 protein: CASSEYSSNQPQHF
CDR3 DNA: TGTGCCAGCAGTGAATACTCTAGCAATCAGCCCCAGCATTTT
CDR3 length: 14
J gene: TRBJ1-5
D gene: NA
V gene: TRBV25-1
clone size: large

CDR3 protein: CAWSGLSYEQYF
CDR3 DNA: TGTGCCTGGAGCGGGCTATCCTACGAGCAGTACTTC
CDR3 length: 12
J gene: TRBJ2-7
D gene: NA
V gene: TRBV30
clone size: NA